Given below is one T cell receptor (beta chain) in context. Its matching antigen is unknown. These data are taken from a study of graft-versus-host responses after intestinal transplantation. Study as a whole: Recipients got multivisceral, liver-intestinal, or isolated intestinal transplants. Tacrolimus plus steroids were given to all recipients for approximately 3 years, preceded by anti-thymocyte globulin induction. Findings and limits, study-wide: There was an association between peak levels of circulating GvH clones and early post-transplant HvG declines. Ileal or blood samples showed some GvH clones first, and such clones were also found in recipient marrow.

The V end lost 5 bases, the J end lost 8 bases, and 7 bases lay between the germline ends. This CDR3 has 11 amino acids. Germline lookup yields CDR1 SGHVS and CDR2 FQNEAQ. Measured with immunoSEQ multiplex PCR; TCRdb has only the in-frame clones, and not every one. The sample contains approximately 7,000 clones, roughly two thirds of which appear only once. From the graft tissue, intraepithelial and lamina propria lymphocytes were released through processing. The sequence came from a human patient who received an intestinal transplant, so some T cells may come from the graft donor. Sequencing used ileum tissue, obtained less than 60 days after transplant. The genes are TRBV7-8 and TRBJ2-1; D uncertain. The CDR3 sequence is CASSARYEQFF. CDR3 DNA: TGTGCCAGCAGCGCTAGATATGAGCAGTTCTTC. The full variable domain, its missing parts supplied by reference TRBV7-8 and TRBJ2-1, is GAGVSQSPRYKVAKRGQDVALRCDPISGHVSLFWYQQALGQGPEFLTYFQNEAQLDKSGLPSDRFFAERPEGSVSTLKIQRTQQEDSAVYLCASSARYEQFFGPGTRLTVL.